A single sample gave rise to the 19 T cell receptor beta chains below, sequenced in a study of memory CD4+ T cells and cytomegalovirus serostatus. The assay was immunoSEQ multiplex PCR, and TCRdb's table has in-frame clones only and misses some. The repertoire holds over 55,000 clones, roughly four fifths seen once, with 0.75% to 0.9% in the top ten. Single viable CD3+CD4+CD8-CD45RO+ cells were sorted as the memory CD4+ T cells. The sample comprised memory CD4+ T cells from blood. The source of these receptors is an adult in good health and CMV-seronegative.

This rearrangement joins TRBV7-2 to TRBJ1-6; D is ambiguous. There are 13 residues in the CDR3. Germline lookup yields CDR1 SGHTA and CDR2 FQGNSA. Trimming stripped 1 base from V and 9 bases from J, with 7 bases between. In DNA, the CDR3 is TGTGCCAGCAGCTTAGGATCGGGTTCACCCCTCCACTTT. Translated, it gives CASSLGSGSPLHF.

The genes are TRBV7-2 and TRBJ1-2; D is undetermined. Trimming took 5 bases from V and 2 from J, leaving 6 bases between them. Germline assignment: CDR1 SGHTA and CDR2 FQGNSA. This CDR3 comprises 12 residues. The CDR3 bases are TGTGCCAGCAGCCATATCAACTATGGCTACACCTTC. Its translation is CASSHINYGYTF.

The gene calls are TRBV5-8 and TRBJ2-7; 12 positions match TRBD2. V lost 2 bases, J lost 5 bases, and 8 bases stayed unmatched. Germline V gene sequence: CDR1 SGHTS, CDR2 YDEGEE. CDR3 length: 16 amino acids. CDR3 nucleotide sequence: TGTGCCAGCAGCTTAGGCCTAGCGGGGGGGAACGACGAGCAGTACTTC. Translation: CASSLGLAGGNDEQYF.

The DNA of the CDR3 is TGTGCCAGCAGCTTGAACCGGGAACTCAAAAACATTCAGTACTTC. Translated, it gives CASSLNRELKNIQYF. This chain uses TRBV5-4 with TRBJ2-4, with a tentative D call TRBD2 (5 bases). There are 15 residues in the CDR3. V lost 1 base, J lost 3 bases, and 11 bases lay in between. Germline values: CDR1 SGHNT, CDR2 YYREEE (reference sequence).

The chain combines TRBV5-1 with TRBJ2-1, with 11 nucleotides matching TRBD2. Germline V lookup: CDR1 SGHRS, CDR2 YFSETQ. Germline trimming cut 4 bases from V and 9 bases from J; bases unmatched to any gene: 12. The CDR3 is 16 amino acids. The CDR3 DNA is TGCGCCAGCAGCCTCCAGGGACTAGCGGAGGGGATTGAGCAGTTCTTC. It specifies CASSLQGLAEGIEQFF.

This chain links TRBV6-1 with TRBJ2-2, with a weak D call TRBD2 (6 bases). This CDR3 region has 14 residues. Germline values: CDR1 MNHNS, CDR2 SASEGT. Deletions cut 8 bases from V and 5 bases from J, with 15 bases between. CDR3 loop: CASGGWRATGELFF. Written as DNA, the CDR3 is TGTGCCAGCGGGGGGTGGCGGGCGACCGGGGAGCTGTTTTTT.

The chain couples TRBV29-1 to TRBJ2-3, with D possibly being TRBD1 (6 bases). CDR3 size: 13 residues. CDR1 SQVTM and CDR2 ANQGSEA come from the germline V gene. Trimming took off 7 bases at V and 2 bases at J, with 13 bases between the two ends. For the CDR3, the DNA is TGCAGCGCCCGGGACACCGACACAGATACGCAGTATTTT. Translating it yields CSARDTDTDTQYF.

In this sample, this clone turned up a few times. The CDR3 DNA reads as TGTGCCAGCAGTCCCCGACTAGCGGGAGATGGAATCTACAATGAGCAGTTCTTC. Amino acid sequence: CASSPRLAGDGIYNEQFF. The rearrangement joins TRBV27 to TRBJ2-1; 12 bases line up with TRBD2. CDR3 length: 18 residues. Trimming took 5 bases from V and 3 from J; bases not matched to a gene: 11. Germline CDR1 reads MNHEY; CDR2 reads SMNVEV (reference sequence).

This sequence joins TRBV5-1 and TRBJ1-2; the D gene is possibly TRBD1 (5 bases). The germline CDR1 and CDR2 sequences are SGHRS and YFSETQ. V shed 4 bases and J shed 2 bases, with 9 bases lying between them. The CDR3 contains 13 residues. CDR3 amino acids: CASSPGGNYGYTF. The DNA for the CDR3 is TGCGCCAGCAGCCCGGGGGGGAACTATGGCTACACCTTC.

This clone has only one observation. The rearrangement uses TRBV18 and TRBJ1-1, with unresolved D. Trimming removed 2 bases from V and 5 bases from J, with 9 bases in between. The CDR3 extends over 13 amino acids. Germline CDR1 KGHSH, CDR2 LQKENI. CDR3 coding DNA: TGTGCCAGCTCACCATTTCGGGAGACTGAAGCTTTCTTT. Translating it yields CASSPFRETEAFF.

This rearrangement joins TRBV27 to TRBJ2-7; D is uncertain. The V and J ends lost 2 bases and 1 base respectively, with 9 bases between them. Germline V lookup: CDR1 MNHEY, CDR2 SMNVEV (reference sequence). The CDR3 runs 14 residues. CDR3 region: CASSLRWQSYEQYF. DNA for the CDR3: TGTGCCAGCAGTTTAAGGTGGCAGTCCTACGAGCAGTACTTC.

The chain uses TRBV6-6 and TRBJ1-2; weak D call: TRBD1 (6 bases). Germline loops: CDR1 MNHNY, CDR2 SVGAGI (reference sequence). The CDR3 has 13 residues. V shed 7 bases and J shed 3 bases, with 12 bases lying between them. CDR3 in DNA: TGTGCCAGCACCGACCCAGGGGACTATGGCTACACCTTC. Translated, it gives CASTDPGDYGYTF.

The genes are TRBV27 and TRBJ2-7; D is perhaps TRBD1 (8 bases). Trimming left V 6 bases short and J 2 bases short, with 14 bases between. The CDR3 sequence is 14 residues long. Germline V gene sequence: CDR1 MNHEY, CDR2 SMNVEV (reference sequence). In DNA form, the CDR3 reads TGTGCCAGCAGCCCACAGGGGGGGACCTACGAGCAGTACTTC. This encodes CASSPQGGTYEQYF.

V and J are TRBV28 and TRBJ2-5; 10 positions agree with TRBD2. The CDR3 contains 15 residues. The germline CDR1 and CDR2 sequences are MDHEN and SYDVKM. V trimming: 8 bases; J trimming: 5 bases; junction bases outside the gene matches: 11. CDR3 coding DNA: TGTGCCAGCCGGGCCGGGGGAGCGGGAGGGGAGACCCAGTACTTC. Translation: CASRAGGAGGETQYF. Drawing the rest from reference TRBV28 and TRBJ2-5, the complete variable domain is DVKVTQSSRYLVKRTGEKVFLECVQDMDHENMFWYRQDPGLGLRLIYFSYDVKMKEKGDIPEGYSVSREKKERFSLILESASTNQTSMYLCASRAGGAGGETQYFGPGTRLLVL.

This clone was found once. V gene TRBV4-1 combines with J gene TRBJ1-2; no clear D. Looked up from germline, CDR1 is MGHRA and CDR2 is YSYEKL. This CDR3 region has 14 residues. Trimming removed 4 bases at V and 0 bases at J, with 9 bases between. The CDR3 DNA is TGCGCCAGCAGCCCTTCGGGAGCTAACTATGGCTACACCTTC. It specifies CASSPSGANYGYTF.

The chain recombines TRBV6-4 with TRBJ1-2, with 10 nucleotides matching TRBD1. The CDR3 length is 13 residues. The trim removed 5 bases at V and 8 bases at J, leaving 5 bases unmatched. The germline V gene has CDR1 MRHNA and CDR2 SNTAGT. CDR3: CASSPGQGSGYTF. CDR3 DNA: TGTGCCAGCAGTCCGGGACAGGGGTCGGGCTACACCTTC.

The V gene is TRBV18, the J gene TRBJ2-1; D gene ambiguous. Looked up from germline, CDR1 is KGHSH and CDR2 is LQKENI. The CDR3 contains 16 residues. V was pared by 0 bases and J by 3 bases, with 12 bases between. CDR3: CASSPPGSRLYNEQFF. The CDR3, as DNA: TGTGCCAGCTCACCACCCGGGTCCAGGCTCTACAATGAGCAGTTCTTC.

The sample holds a few counts of this clone. J is TRBJ2-2 and V is TRBV12-2; the table gives TRBD2 as D, unverified against the DNA. TRBV12-2 is a documented pseudogene. The CDR3 loop spans 17 amino acids. The DNA of the CDR3 is TGTGCAAGTCGCTTACCTGGACTAGCGGGACGGACCGGGGAGCTGTTTTTT. Encoded protein: CASRLPGLAGRTGELFF.

This chain uses TRBV7-9 with TRBJ1-5, with 7 bases aligning to TRBD1. The junction had 10 bases not matched to a gene; V was cut back by 5 bases and J by 0 bases. Germline CDR1 reads SEHNR; CDR2 reads FQNEAQ (reference sequence). This CDR3 has 17 amino acids. The CDR3 nucleotides are TGTGCCAGCAGCCAGTCCCGGGACAGTTATAGCAATCAGCCCCAGCATTTT. This sequence encodes CASSQSRDSYSNQPQHF.